The 19 T cell receptor beta chains below were found in one sample sequenced in a study of regulatory T cells in long-lasting Graves disease (dated by TCRdb to the early 2020s). The time point label of this sample denotes: persistent/refractory GD, antithyroid drugs over 5 years with positive TRAb. For both TCR sequencing and RNA sequencing, RNA was extracted from PBMCs in TRIzol. Preparation of the library involved multiplex PCR. Sequencing used an Illumina HiSeq 4000. To build TCR beta libraries, CDR3 regions were amplified by Arm-PCR using iRepertoire HTBI primers. TCRdb trimmed the raw reads at Q25, called clones with MiXCR and kept productive beta chains. Each record represents a unique CDR3 protein, reported with the most common genes and DNA among its rows. The sample data list about 290,000 distinct CDR3 sequences, and 20% to 25% of these were observed just once. Together, the top ten hold roughly three fifths of the sample.

The sample consisted of peripheral blood mononuclear cells (PBMCs), taken when the disease was refractory, from a patient treated with antithyroid drugs. These receptors all stem from a female donor with Graves disease.

The V gene is TRBV7-9, the J gene TRBJ2-3; D gene unclear. CDR3 size: 14 residues. Looked up from germline, CDR1 is SEHNR and CDR2 is FQNEAQ (reference sequence). The ends were cut back, 5 bases at V and 2 bases at J, with 11 bases in the middle. The CDR3 reads CASSQAAITDTQYF. CDR3 bases: TGTGCCAGCAGCCAGGCGGCTATCACAGATACGCAGTATTTT.

Only a few counts were recorded for this clonotype. The chain recombines TRBV7-8 with TRBJ2-1, with D perhaps matching TRBD1 (5 bases). Germline loops: CDR1 SGHVS, CDR2 FQNEAQ. This CDR3 spans 14 amino acids. Trimming left V 5 bases short and J 9 bases short, with 17 bases between. The CDR3 loop reads CASSPDSNLVEQFF. Written as DNA, the CDR3 is TGTGCCAGCAGCCCTGACAGCAACTTGGTTGAGCAGTTCTTC.

This clonotype was seen only a few times. As DNA, the CDR3 is TGTGCCAGTAGGAAGGAAGGGAATAGCAATCAGCCCCAGCATTTT. Its protein is CASRKEGNSNQPQHF. V usage is TRBV19 and J usage is TRBJ1-5; unclear D gene. Germline CDR1 and CDR2: LNHDA and SQIVND (reference sequence). Trimming took off 6 bases at V and 0 bases at J, with 12 bases between the two ends. The CDR3 is 15 residues long.

The V gene is TRBV28, the J gene TRBJ2-3, with TRBD2 matching 9 bases. The germline V gene encodes CDR1 MDHEN and CDR2 SYDVKM. Losses at the gene ends were 10 bases for V and 4 bases for J; bases not matched to a gene: 9. The CDR3 spans 14 residues. DNA for the CDR3: TGTGCCACAAACTGTAGCGGGAGACCAGATACGCAGTATTTT. Protein sequence: CATNCSGRPDTQYF.

The sample holds a few counts of this clonotype. This chain uses TRBV20-1 with TRBJ2-7, with 9 positions matching TRBD1. V was clipped by 5 bases and J by 5 bases; unmatched bases: 13. CDR1 and CDR2 from the germline V gene are DFQATT and SNEGSKA (reference sequence). The CDR3 has 15 residues. CDR3 loop: CSAALWGDRVDEQYF. CDR3 DNA: TGCAGTGCTGCTTTATGGGGGGACAGGGTCGACGAGCAGTACTTC.

This clonotype was recorded a few times. The chain has TRBV29-1 and TRBJ2-7; D is possibly TRBD2 (6 bases). V was cut by 5 bases and J by 6 bases, with 14 bases left in between. CDR3 length equals 12 residues. Germline CDR1 and CDR2: SQVTM and ANQGSEA. CDR3 bases: TGCAGCGTTTTGGAGGGAAGCGGCGAGCAGTACTTC. Protein sequence: CSVLEGSGEQYF.

J is TRBJ1-5 and V is TRBV7-9, with D unclear. Trimming took 5 bases from V and 3 from J, leaving 17 bases between them. CDR3 length: 16 amino acids. CDR1 and CDR2 from the germline V gene are SEHNR and FQNEAQ (reference sequence). In DNA form, the CDR3 reads TGTGCCAGCAGCCAAGATATAATGCGGAACAATCAGCCCCAGCATTTT. It encodes CASSQDIMRNNQPQHF. The variable domain in full, with the rest retrieved from reference TRBV7-9 and TRBJ1-5, is DTGVSQNPRHKITKRGQNVTFRCDPISEHNRLYWYRQTLGQGPEFLTYFQNEAQLEKSRLLSDRFSAERPKGSFSTLEIQRTEQGDSAMYLCASSQDIMRNNQPQHFGDGTRLSIL.

This sequence joins TRBV5-1 and TRBJ1-1; D might be TRBD1 (6 bases). Germline V lookup: CDR1 SGHRS, CDR2 YFSETQ. This CDR3 has 14 amino acids. V dropped 0 bases and J dropped 8 bases, with 14 bases sitting between them. CDR3 sequence: CASSLGVGGHEAFF. In nucleotides, the CDR3 is TGCGCCAGCAGCTTGGGCGTTGGGGGCCACGAAGCTTTCTTT.

There are many counts of this clonotype. The chain is built from TRBV20-1 and TRBJ2-7; possibly TRBD1 or TRBD2 for D (6 bases each). Trimming took off 6 bases at V and 2 bases at J, with 14 bases between the two ends. The CDR3 is 13 residues long. The germline CDR1 and CDR2 sequences are DFQATT and SNEGSKA (reference sequence). The CDR3 loop reads CSASPGAPYEQYF. CDR3 DNA sequence: TGCAGTGCCAGTCCGGGGGCTCCCTACGAGCAGTACTTC.

This sequence joins TRBV6-5 and TRBJ1-5; TRBD1 matches 7 bases. J lost 4 bases, V lost 2 bases, and 5 bases had no gene match. CDR1 MNHEY and CDR2 SVGAGI come from the germline V gene. The CDR3 length is 15 residues. The CDR3 DNA sequence: TGTGCCAGCAGTTACCTCCGGGACAGTAATCAGCCCCAGCATTTT. This gives the protein CASSYLRDSNQPQHF.

There are many counts of this clonotype. The chain couples TRBV2 to TRBJ2-3, with D perhaps TRBD1 (6 bases). Trimming cost V 8 bases and J 4 bases, with 16 bases left between them. The CDR3 extends over 14 amino acids. Germline CDR1 is SNHLY and CDR2 is FYNNEI. CDR3 bases: TGTGCCAGCTTGTTTGGGGGCGCGGCAGATACGCAGTATTTT. Amino acids: CASLFGGAADTQYF. The variable domain in full, with the rest retrieved from reference TRBV2 and TRBJ2-3, is EPEVTQTPSHQVTQMGQEVILRCVPISNHLYFYWYRQILGQKVEFLVSFYNNEISEKSEIFDDQFSVERPDGSNFTLKIRSTKLEDSAMYFCASLFGGAADTQYFGPGTRLTVL.

The chain carries TRBV12-3 or TRBV12-4 and TRBJ1-1; the D is unclear. Between the trimmed V and J ends, which lost 1 base and 0 bases, there was a span of 9 bases. The length of the CDR3 is 15 residues. Written as DNA, the CDR3 is TGTGCCAGCAGTTTAGGCCAGTTCATGAACACTGAAGCTTTCTTT. Protein: CASSLGQFMNTEAFF.

The table lists this clonotype with a few counts. J is TRBJ2-7 and V is TRBV9; 9 bases align to TRBD2. V lost 0 bases and J lost 5; bases outside the gene matches: 6. The CDR3 sequence is 15 residues long. CDR1 SGDLS and CDR2 YYNGEE come from the germline V gene. The CDR3 sequence: CASSVEGTSLDEQYF. CDR3 coding DNA: TGTGCCAGCAGCGTAGAAGGGACTAGCCTCGACGAGCAGTACTTC.

The V call is TRBV5-5, the J call TRBJ2-2; possibly TRBD2 for D (6 bases). The CDR3 sequence is 16 residues long. The V gene's germline CDR1 is SGHKS and CDR2 YYEKEE (reference sequence). The V end was cut by 4 bases, the J end by 1 base, with 14 bases between. Here the CDR3 DNA reads TGTGCCAGCAGCGGGGGGAGTAGCAGGAACACCGGGGAGCTGTTTTTT. Translation gives CASSGGSSRNTGELFF.

The chain joins TRBV7-2 to TRBJ2-3; D is unresolved. Germline V gene lookup returns CDR1 SGHTA and CDR2 FQGNSA. Trimming removed 5 bases at V and 2 bases at J, with 14 bases between. The CDR3 spans 15 residues. CDR3 protein: CASSPSVVATDTQYF. In DNA form, the CDR3 reads TGTGCCAGCAGCCCAAGTGTAGTCGCCACAGATACGCAGTATTTT. Based on the CDR3 plus reference TRBV7-2 and TRBJ2-3, the full variable domain is GAGVSQSPSNKVTEKGKDVELRCDPISGHTALYWYRQSLGQGLEFLIYFQGNSAPDKSGLPSDRFSAERTGGSVSTLTIQRTQQEDSAVYLCASSPSVVATDTQYFGPGTRLTVL.

This clonotype has a count of ten or more. V gene TRBV16 combines with J gene TRBJ2-2, with no clear D. There are 12 residues in the CDR3. CDR1 and CDR2 (germline): KGHSY, FQNENV. V lost 7 bases and J 6 bases, leaving 9 bases between the germline ends. CDR3 amino acids: CASNTFPGELFF. CDR3 DNA sequence: TGTGCCAGCAACACTTTTCCCGGGGAGCTGTTTTTT.

This sequence joins TRBV28 and TRBJ1-1, with TRBD1 matching over 9 bases. This CDR3 is built from 14 residues. With V trimmed by 7 bases and J by 3 bases, 6 bases remained unmatched. Per germline, CDR1 MDHEN and CDR2 SYDVKM. In DNA, the CDR3 is TGTGCCAGCACCTGGGACAGGGTAGACACTGAAGCTTTCTTT. Translated, it gives CASTWDRVDTEAFF.

V gene TRBV5-5 combines with J gene TRBJ2-1; 12 bases line up with TRBD1. Germline-derived CDR1 and CDR2 are SGHKS and YYEKEE (reference sequence). The trim removed 4 bases at V and 10 bases at J, leaving 9 bases unmatched. The CDR3 is 15 residues long. CDR3 nucleotide sequence: TGTGCCAGCAGCCCGGGGACAGGGGGCGTAAGGGAGCAGTTCTTC. It specifies CASSPGTGGVREQFF.

Ten or more counts support this clonotype. This chain links TRBV28 with TRBJ2-7; 12 nucleotides match TRBD2. Germline values: CDR1 MDHEN, CDR2 SYDVKM. This CDR3 has 15 residues. The V segment lost 6 bases and the J segment 7 bases; nucleotides outside the gene matches: 10. This chain's CDR3 is CASSSRLAGAREQYF. For the CDR3, the DNA is TGTGCCAGCAGCTCTCGACTAGCGGGAGCTCGGGAGCAGTACTTC.